This T cell receptor (beta chain) originates from a study of radiotherapy plus CTLA-4 blockade in lung cancer. Background on the study: Objective responses were observed in 15% to 20% of patients, and disease control was achieved by over 30%.

Here immunoSEQ multiplex PCR was the method, and the copy in TCRdb shows in-frame clones only, minus some. The profile shows around 70,000 clones, roughly 84% of them singletons. A word on this clone: Its antigen is unknown.

Study-level findings and limits: TCR clones from tumors expanded in blood after radiotherapy plus ipilimumab.

CDR1 is LNHDA and CDR2 is SQIVND in the germline V gene (reference sequence). CDR3 length: 13 residues. Trimming took 3 bases from V and 3 from J, leaving 6 bases between them. The sequenced sample was peripheral blood, obtained from a patient treated with radiotherapy plus ipilimumab. The J gene is TRBJ2-1, the V gene TRBV19, with D unclear. This receptor was identified in a human donor with non-small cell lung cancer that progressed on radiotherapy plus ipilimumab. CDR3 DNA: TGTGCCAGTAGTATTGTCCACTACAATGAGCAGTTCTTC. Translating it yields CASSIVHYNEQFF.